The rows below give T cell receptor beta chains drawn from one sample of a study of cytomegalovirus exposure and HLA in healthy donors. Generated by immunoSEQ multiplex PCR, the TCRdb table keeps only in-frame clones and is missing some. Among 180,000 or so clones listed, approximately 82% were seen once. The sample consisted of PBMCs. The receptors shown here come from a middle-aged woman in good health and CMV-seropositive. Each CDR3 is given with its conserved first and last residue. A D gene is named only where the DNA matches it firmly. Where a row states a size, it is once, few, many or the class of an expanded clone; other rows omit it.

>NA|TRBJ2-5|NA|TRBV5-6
TGTGCCAGCAGCTTCGGCCAGGGGTTTGAGACCCAGTACTTC
CASSFGQGFETQYF
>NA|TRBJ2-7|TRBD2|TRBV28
TGTGCCAGCAGCCCTAGCGGGAGGGCGTCCTACGAGCAGTACTTC
CASSPSGRASYEQYF
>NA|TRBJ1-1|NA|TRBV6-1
TGTGCCAGCAGTTCGACTGGGAACACTGAAGCTTTCTTT
CASSSTGNTEAFF
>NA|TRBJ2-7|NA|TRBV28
TGTGCCAGCAGTCCCCTAGGCTACGAGCAGTACTTC
CASSPLGYEQYF
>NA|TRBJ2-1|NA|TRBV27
TGTGCCAGCAGTTTAGAGATAGCGGCCTACAATGAGCAGTTCTTC
CASSLEIAAYNEQFF
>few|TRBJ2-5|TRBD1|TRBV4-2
TGTGCCAGCAGCCAAGAGTCGGCAGGGGGAGAGACCCAGTACTTC
CASSQESAGGETQYF
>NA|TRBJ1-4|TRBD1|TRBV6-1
TGTGCCAGCAGCCTCGACAGGGGGAAGGATGAAAAACTGTTTTTT
CASSLDRGKDEKLFF
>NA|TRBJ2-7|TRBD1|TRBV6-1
TGTGCCAGCAGTGAAGCGGGACAGGACGAGCAGTACTTC
CASSEAGQDEQYF
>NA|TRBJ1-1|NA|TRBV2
TGTGCCAGCAGTGTTCAGGGAGGGGGTGAAGCTTTCTTT
CASSVQGGGEAFF
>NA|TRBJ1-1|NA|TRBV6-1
TGTGCCAGCAGTGATGGGACACCCCGTGAAGCTTTCTTT
CASSDGTPREAFF
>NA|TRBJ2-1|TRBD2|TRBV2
TGTGCCAGAGGGGACTACCACAATGAGCAGTTCTTC
CARGDYHNEQFF
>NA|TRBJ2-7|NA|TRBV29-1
TGCAGCGTTCAAGGGAGGTCCTCCTACGAGCAGTACTTC
CSVQGRSSYEQYF
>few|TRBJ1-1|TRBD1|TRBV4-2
TGTGCCAGCAGCCATGCCAACAGGGGGAACACTGAAGCTTTCTTT
CASSHANRGNTEAFF
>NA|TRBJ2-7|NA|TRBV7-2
TGTGCCAGCAGCACTCGACAGTTATTCTACGAGCAGTACTTC
CASSTRQLFYEQYF
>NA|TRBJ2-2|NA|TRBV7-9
TGTGCCAGCAGCTTAGCGGGGAGCCGCGGGGAGCTGTTTTTT
CASSLAGSRGELFF
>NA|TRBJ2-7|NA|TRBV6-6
TGTGCCAGCAGTTACCCAACACAGAACTCCTACGAGCAGTACTTC
CASSYPTQNSYEQYF
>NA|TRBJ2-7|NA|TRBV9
TGTGCCAGCAGCGTAGAATGGGCGGGGACCTACGAGCAGTACTTC
CASSVEWAGTYEQYF
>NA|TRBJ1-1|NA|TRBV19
TGTGCCAGTCTACCGATAGACGGAGCTCCTATGAACACTGAAGCTTTCTTT
CASLPIDGAPMNTEAFF
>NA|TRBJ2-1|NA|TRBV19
TGTGCCAGTAGTATAGAGAGGGGGATAGGGCTGAGCTCCTACAATGAGCAGTTCTTC
CASSIERGIGLSSYNEQFF
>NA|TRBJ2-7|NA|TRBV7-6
TGTGCCAGCAGCTCAGTACAGGGTCGCGAGCAGTACTTC
CASSSVQGREQYF
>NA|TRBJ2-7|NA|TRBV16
TGTGCCAGCAGCCGAGGCGCGGTTTCCTCCTACGAGCAGTACTTC
CASSRGAVSSYEQYF
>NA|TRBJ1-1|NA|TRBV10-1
TGCGCCAGCAGTGAGTCGGGCCTCTTGGGAGCTTTCTTT
CASSESGLLGAFF
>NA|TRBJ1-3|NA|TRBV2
TGTGCCAGCAGTGACAACTCTGGAAACACCATATATTTT
CASSDNSGNTIYF
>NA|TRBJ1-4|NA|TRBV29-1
TGCGGCGTTGGAGATAGGGGGACCAATGAAAAACTGTTTTTT
CGVGDRGTNEKLFF
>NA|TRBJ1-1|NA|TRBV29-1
TGCAGCGTTGAAGTATCCGGGAACACTGAAGCTTTCTTT
CSVEVSGNTEAFF
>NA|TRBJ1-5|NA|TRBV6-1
TGTGCCAGCAGTGAGTTAACTCCCGCGTTGGGCAATCAGCCCCAGCATTTT
CASSELTPALGNQPQHF
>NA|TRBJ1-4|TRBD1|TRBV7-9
TGTGCCAGCAGCTTAGGACAGGGTCATGCGGAAAAACTGTTTTTT
CASSLGQGHAEKLFF
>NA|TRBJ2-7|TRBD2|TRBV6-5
TGTGCCAGCAGGCCGGGACTAGCGACCTCCTACGAGCAGTACTTC
CASRPGLATSYEQYF
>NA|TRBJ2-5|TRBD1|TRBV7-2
TGTGCCAGCAGCTTATCGGGGACAGACCAAGAGACCCAGTACTTC
CASSLSGTDQETQYF
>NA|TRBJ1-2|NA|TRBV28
TGTGCCAGCAGTACAACTAACTATGGCTACACCTTC
CASSTTNYGYTF
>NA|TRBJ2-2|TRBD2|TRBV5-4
TGTGCCAGCAGCCAGGGAGGGAGGGTTGACACCGGGGAGCTGTTTTTT
CASSQGGRVDTGELFF
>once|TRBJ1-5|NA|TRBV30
TGTGCCTGGAGTGCTCAAACGGGGAGCAATCAGCCCCAGCATTTT
CAWSAQTGSNQPQHF
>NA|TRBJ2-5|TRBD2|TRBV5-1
TGCGCCAGCAGCTTCCCGGGGGGTCAAGAGACCCAGTACTTC
CASSFPGGQETQYF
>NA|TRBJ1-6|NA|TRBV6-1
TGTGCCAGCAGGAGCTGGGGAGCAAATTCACCCCTCCACTTT
CASRSWGANSPLHF
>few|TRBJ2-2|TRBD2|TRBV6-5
TGTGCCAGCAGCACCGGGACTAGGAACACCGGGGAGCTGTTTTTT
CASSTGTRNTGELFF
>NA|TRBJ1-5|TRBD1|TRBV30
TGTGCCTGGAGTGTGTCCGACAGGGGCCGGTATAGCAATCAGCCCCAGCATTTT
CAWSVSDRGRYSNQPQHF
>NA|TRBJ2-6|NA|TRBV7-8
TGTGCCAGCAGCTCTGGACAGACCCGCCTTGGTGGGGCCAACGTCCTGACTTTC
CASSSGQTRLGGANVLTF
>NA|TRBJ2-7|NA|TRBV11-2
TGTGCCAGCAGCGTACTCGCCCGGGACTTCCTGAGATCCTACGAGCAGTACTTC
CASSVLARDFLRSYEQYF
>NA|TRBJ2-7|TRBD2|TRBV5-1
TGCGCCAGCAGCTCCACCGGGACTAGCGGGAGTTACGAGCAGTACTTC
CASSSTGTSGSYEQYF
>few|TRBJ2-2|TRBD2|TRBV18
TGTGCCAGCTCAACGACTAGCGTGAACACCGGGGAGCTGTTTTTT
CASSTTSVNTGELFF
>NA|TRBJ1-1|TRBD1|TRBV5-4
TGTGCCAGCAGCTCAAACAGGGGGCTCACTGAAGCTTTCTTT
CASSSNRGLTEAFF
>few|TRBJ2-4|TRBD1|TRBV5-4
TGTGCCACCAATCCCGGGACAGGGATCGAAGACAAAAACATTCAGTACTTC
CATNPGTGIEDKNIQYF
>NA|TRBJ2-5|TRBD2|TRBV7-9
TGTGCCAGCAGCTTACCTTTTGGCGGGAGGGCAAAAGAGACCCAGTACTTC
CASSLPFGGRAKETQYF
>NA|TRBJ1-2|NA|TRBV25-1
TGTGCCAGCAGTGTCGACAGGCCTAACTATGGCTACACCTTC
CASSVDRPNYGYTF
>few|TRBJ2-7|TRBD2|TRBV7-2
TGTGCCAGCAGCCCCATTCTAGCGGGGTACTACGAGCAGTACTTC
CASSPILAGYYEQYF
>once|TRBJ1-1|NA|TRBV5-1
TGCGCCAGCAGCCCGGGACACGCAGGGCGAGAAGCTTTCTTT
CASSPGHAGREAFF
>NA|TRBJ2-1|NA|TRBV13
TGTGCCAGCAGCTTTGGTTTGCCCGGGGGTAGCTGGGATGAGCAGTTCTTC
CASSFGLPGGSWDEQFF
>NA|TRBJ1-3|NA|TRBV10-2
TGCGCCAGCAGTGAGTGGCACAGGGCTGGAAACACCATATATTTT
CASSEWHRAGNTIYF
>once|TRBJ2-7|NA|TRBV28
TGTGCCAGCAGCGTTGAGGGACTGTCCTACGAGCAGTACTTC
CASSVEGLSYEQYF
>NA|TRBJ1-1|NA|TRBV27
TGTGCCAGCAGTTTATCAGAGGGTCGAACTGAAGCTTTCTTT
CASSLSEGRTEAFF